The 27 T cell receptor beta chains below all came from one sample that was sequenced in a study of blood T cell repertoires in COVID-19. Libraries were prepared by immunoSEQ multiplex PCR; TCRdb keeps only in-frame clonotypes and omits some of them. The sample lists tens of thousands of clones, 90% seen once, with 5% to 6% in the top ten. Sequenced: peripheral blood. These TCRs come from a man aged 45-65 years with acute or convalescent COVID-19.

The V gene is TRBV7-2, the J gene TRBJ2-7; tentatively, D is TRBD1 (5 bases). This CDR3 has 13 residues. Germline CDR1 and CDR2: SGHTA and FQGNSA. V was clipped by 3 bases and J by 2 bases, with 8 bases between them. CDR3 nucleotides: TGTGCCAGCAGCTTTCCAGGGACCTACGAGCAGTACTTC. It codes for CASSFPGTYEQYF.

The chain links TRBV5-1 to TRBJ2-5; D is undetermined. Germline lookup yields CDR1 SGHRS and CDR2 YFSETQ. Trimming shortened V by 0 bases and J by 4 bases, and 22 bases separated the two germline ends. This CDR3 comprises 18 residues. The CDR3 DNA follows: TGCGCCAGCAGCTTGGCCGAACAGATTATGAGTTTAGGAGAGACCCAGTACTTC. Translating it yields CASSLAEQIMSLGETQYF.

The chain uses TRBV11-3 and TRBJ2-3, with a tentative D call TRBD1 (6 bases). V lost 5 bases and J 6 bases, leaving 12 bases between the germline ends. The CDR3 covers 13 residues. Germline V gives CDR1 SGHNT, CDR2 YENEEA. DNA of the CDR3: TGTGCCAGCAGCGAAACAGGGTTTGATACGCAGTATTTT. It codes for CASSETGFDTQYF.

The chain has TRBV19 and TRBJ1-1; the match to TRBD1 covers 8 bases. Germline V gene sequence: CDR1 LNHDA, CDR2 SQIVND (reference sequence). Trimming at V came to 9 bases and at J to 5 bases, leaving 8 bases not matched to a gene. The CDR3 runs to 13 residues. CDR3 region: CASRRTGNTEAFF. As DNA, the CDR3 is TGTGCCAGCCGTCGGACAGGGAATACTGAAGCTTTCTTT. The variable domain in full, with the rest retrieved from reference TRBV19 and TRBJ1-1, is DGGITQSPKYLFRKEGQNVTLSCEQNLNHDAMYWYRQDPGQGLRLIYYSQIVNDFQKGDIAEGYSVSREKKESFPLTVTSAQKNPTAFYLCASRRTGNTEAFFGQGTRLTVV.

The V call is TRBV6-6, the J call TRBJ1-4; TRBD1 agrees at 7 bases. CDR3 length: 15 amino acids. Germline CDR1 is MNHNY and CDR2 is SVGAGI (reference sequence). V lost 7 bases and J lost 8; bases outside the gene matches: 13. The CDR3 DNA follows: TGTGCCAGCACCCCTTACAGGGGTATTGTAGAAAAACTGTTTTTT. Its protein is CASTPYRGIVEKLFF.

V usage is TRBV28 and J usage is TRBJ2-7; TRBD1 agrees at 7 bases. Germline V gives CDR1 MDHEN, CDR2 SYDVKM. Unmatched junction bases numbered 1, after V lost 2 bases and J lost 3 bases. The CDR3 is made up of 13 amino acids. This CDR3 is CASSLRQGYEQYF. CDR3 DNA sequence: TGTGCCAGCAGTTTACGACAGGGCTACGAGCAGTACTTC. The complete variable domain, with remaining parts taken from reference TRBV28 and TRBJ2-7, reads DVKVTQSSRYLVKRTGEKVFLECVQDMDHENMFWYRQDPGLGLRLIYFSYDVKMKEKGDIPEGYSVSREKKERFSLILESASTNQTSMYLCASSLRQGYEQYFGPGTRLTVT.

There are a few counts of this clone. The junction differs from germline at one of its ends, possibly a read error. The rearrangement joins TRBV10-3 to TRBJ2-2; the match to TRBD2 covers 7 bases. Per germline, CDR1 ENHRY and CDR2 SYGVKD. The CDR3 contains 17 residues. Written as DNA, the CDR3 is TGTGCCATCAGTCAGTCTAGCGGCTACGCGAACACCGGGGAGCTGTTTTTT. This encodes CAISQSSGYANTGELFF.

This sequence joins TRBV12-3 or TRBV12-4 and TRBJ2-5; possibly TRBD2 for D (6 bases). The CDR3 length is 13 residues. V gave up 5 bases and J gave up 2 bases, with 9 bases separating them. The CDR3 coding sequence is TGTGCCAGCAGTGGAGGGTGGCAAGAGACCCAGTACTTC. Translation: CASSGGWQETQYF.

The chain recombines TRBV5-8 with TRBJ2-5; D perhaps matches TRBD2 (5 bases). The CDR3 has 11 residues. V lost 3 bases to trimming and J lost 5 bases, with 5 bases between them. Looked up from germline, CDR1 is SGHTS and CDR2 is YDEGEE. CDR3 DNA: TGTGCCAGCAGCTCGGGGGAGACCCAGTACTTC. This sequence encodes CASSSGETQYF.

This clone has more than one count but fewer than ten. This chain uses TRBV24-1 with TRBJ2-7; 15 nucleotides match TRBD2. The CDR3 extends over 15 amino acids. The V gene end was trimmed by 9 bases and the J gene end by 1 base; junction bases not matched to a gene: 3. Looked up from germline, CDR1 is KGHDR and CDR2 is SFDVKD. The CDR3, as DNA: TGTGCCACCGGGGGACTAGCGGGAGGTTCCTACGAGCAGTACTTC. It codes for CATGGLAGGSYEQYF.

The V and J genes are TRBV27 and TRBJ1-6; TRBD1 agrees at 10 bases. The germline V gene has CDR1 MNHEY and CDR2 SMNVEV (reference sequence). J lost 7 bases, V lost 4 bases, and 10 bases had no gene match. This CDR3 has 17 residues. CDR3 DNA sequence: TGTGCCAGCAGTTCGCTACTCGACAGGGGGCCCAATTCACCCCTCCACTTT. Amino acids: CASSSLLDRGPNSPLHF.

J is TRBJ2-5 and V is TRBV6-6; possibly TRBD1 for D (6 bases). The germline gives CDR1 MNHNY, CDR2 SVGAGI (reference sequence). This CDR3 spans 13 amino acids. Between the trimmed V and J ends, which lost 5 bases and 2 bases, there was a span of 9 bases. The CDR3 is CASSRGWQETQYF. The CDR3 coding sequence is TGTGCCAGCAGTAGGGGGTGGCAAGAGACCCAGTACTTC.

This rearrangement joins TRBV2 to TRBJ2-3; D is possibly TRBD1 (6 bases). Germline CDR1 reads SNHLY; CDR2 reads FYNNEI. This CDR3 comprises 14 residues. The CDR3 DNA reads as TGTGCAGGCCGCAGGGGCAGGGGAACAGATACGCAGTATTTT. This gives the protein CAGRRGRGTDTQYF. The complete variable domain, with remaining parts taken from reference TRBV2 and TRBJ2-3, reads EPEVTQTPSHQVTQMGQEVILRCVPISNHLYFYWYRQILGQKVEFLVSFYNNEISEKSEIFDDQFSVERPDGSNFTLKIRSTKLEDSAMYFCAGRRGRGTDTQYFGPGTRLTVL.

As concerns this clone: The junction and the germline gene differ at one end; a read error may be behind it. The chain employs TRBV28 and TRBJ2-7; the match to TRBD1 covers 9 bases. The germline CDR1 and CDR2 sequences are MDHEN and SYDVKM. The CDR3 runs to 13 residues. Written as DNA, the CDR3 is TGTGCCAGCACCGGAGGGGACAGGGCGGTACTAGACTTC. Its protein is CASTGGDRAVLDF.

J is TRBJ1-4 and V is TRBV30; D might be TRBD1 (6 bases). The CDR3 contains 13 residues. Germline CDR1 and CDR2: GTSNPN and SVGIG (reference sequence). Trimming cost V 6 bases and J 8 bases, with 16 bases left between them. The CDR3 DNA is TGTGCCTGCAACAGGGAGTTAAGGGAAAAACTGTTTTTT. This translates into CACNRELREKLFF.

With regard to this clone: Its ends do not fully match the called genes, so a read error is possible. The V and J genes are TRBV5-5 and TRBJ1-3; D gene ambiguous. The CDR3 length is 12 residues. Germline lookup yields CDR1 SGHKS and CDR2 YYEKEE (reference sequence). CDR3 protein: CASSLRRLRRGF. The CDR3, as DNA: TGTGCCAGCAGCTTGAGGCGGCTCCGTCGTGGGTTT.

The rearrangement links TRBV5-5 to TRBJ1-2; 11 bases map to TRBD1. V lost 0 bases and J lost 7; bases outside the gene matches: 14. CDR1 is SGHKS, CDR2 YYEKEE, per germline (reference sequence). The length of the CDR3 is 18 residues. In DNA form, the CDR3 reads TGTGCCAGCAGCTTGGCTCCTCGGACAGGGGGCGAGTTAGGTGGCTACACCTTC. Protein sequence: CASSLAPRTGGELGGYTF.

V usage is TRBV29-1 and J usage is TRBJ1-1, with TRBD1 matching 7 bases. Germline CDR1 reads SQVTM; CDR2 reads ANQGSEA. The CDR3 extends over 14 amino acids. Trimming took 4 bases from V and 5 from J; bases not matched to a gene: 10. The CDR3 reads CSVAGSRDSTEAFF. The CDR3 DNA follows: TGCAGCGTTGCGGGAAGCCGGGACAGTACTGAAGCTTTCTTT.

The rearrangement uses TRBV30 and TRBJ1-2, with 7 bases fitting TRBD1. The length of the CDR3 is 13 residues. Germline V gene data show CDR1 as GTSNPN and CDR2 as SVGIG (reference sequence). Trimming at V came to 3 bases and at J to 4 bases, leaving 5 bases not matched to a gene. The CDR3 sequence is CAWRDPGGYGYTF. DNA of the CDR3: TGTGCCTGGAGGGACCCAGGGGGCTATGGCTACACCTTC.

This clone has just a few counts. For the CDR3, the DNA is TGTGCCAGCAGCGTTCAGGGGCGCAGGGTCGAGACCCAGTACTTC. It codes for CASSVQGRRVETQYF. The chain combines TRBV9 with TRBJ2-5, with D tentatively TRBD1 (6 bases). The germline V and J ends were trimmed by 2 bases and 5 bases, with 16 bases remaining between them. CDR1 is SGDLS, CDR2 YYNGEE, per germline. The CDR3 runs to 15 residues.

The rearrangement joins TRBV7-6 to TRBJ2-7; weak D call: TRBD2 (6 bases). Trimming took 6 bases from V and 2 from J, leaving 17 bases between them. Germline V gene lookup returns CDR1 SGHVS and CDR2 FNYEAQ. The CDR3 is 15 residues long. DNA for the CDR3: TGTGCCAGCAGACAACCGGAGGGCCAAGCCTACGAGCAGTACTTC. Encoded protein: CASRQPEGQAYEQYF.

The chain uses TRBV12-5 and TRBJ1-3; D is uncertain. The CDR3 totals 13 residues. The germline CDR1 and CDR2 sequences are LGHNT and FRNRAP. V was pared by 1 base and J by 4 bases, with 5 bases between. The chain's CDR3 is CASGLGGGNTIYF. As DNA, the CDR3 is TGTGCTAGTGGTTTGGGAGGAGGAAACACCATATATTTT.

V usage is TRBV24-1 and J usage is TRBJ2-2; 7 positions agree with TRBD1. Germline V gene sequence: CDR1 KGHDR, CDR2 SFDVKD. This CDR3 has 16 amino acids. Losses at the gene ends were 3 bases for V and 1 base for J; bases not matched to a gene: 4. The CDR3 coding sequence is TGTGCCACCAGTGATCCTCGGACAGGGAACACCGGGGAGCTGTTTTTT. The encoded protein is CATSDPRTGNTGELFF.

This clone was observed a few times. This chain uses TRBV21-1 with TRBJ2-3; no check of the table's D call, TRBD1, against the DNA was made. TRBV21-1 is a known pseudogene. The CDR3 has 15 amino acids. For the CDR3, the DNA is TGTGCCAGCAGCAAAGGTAAGCAGGACACAGATACGCAGTATTTT. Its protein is CASSKGKQDTDTQYF.

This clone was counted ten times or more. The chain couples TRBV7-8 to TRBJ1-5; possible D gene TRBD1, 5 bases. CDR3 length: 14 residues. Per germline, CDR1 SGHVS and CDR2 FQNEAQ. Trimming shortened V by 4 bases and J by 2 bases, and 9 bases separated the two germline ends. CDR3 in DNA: TGTGCCAGCAGCTCCCAGGGCCGCAATCAGCCCCAGCATTTT. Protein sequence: CASSSQGRNQPQHF.

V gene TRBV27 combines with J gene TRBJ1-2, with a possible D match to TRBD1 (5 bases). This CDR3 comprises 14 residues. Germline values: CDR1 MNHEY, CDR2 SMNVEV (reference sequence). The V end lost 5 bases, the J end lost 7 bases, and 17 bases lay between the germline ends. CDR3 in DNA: TGTGCCAGCAGTCCGAGGGTCGGGGGGTTTGGCTACACCTTC. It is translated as CASSPRVGGFGYTF.

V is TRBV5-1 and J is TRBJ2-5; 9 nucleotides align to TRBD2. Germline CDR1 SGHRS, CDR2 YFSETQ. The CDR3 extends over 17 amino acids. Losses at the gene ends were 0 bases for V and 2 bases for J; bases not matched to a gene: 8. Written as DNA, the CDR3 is TGCGCCAGCAGCTTGGCCCTGACTAGCGGAGCGCAAGAGACCCAGTACTTC. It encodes CASSLALTSGAQETQYF.